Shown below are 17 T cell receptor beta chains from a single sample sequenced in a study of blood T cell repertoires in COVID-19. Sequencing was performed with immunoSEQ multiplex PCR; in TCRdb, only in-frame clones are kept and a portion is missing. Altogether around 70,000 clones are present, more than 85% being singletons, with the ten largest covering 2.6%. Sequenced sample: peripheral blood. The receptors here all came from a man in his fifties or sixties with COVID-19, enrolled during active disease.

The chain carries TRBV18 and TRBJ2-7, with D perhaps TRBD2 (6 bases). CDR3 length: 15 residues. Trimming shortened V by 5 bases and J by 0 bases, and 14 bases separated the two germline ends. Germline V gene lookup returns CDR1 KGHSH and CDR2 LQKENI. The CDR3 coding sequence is TGTGCCAGCTCAGTGTTCGCGGGGAGCTCCTACGAGCAGTACTTC. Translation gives CASSVFAGSSYEQYF.

The CDR3 loop is CASSQAGLAGSGELFF. As DNA, the CDR3 is TGTGCCAGCAGCCAAGCGGGACTAGCGGGATCTGGGGAGCTGTTTTTT. The chain recombines TRBV3-1 (or the pseudogene TRBV3-2) with TRBJ2-2; 13 nucleotides align to TRBD2. V lost 1 base and J lost 8; bases outside the gene matches: 4. Germline V gene sequence: CDR1 LGHDT, CDR2 YNNKEL (reference sequence). The CDR3 is 16 amino acids.

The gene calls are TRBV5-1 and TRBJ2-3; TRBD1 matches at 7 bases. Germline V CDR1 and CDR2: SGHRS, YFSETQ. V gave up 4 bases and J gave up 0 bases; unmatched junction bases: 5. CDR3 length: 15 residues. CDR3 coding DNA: TGCGCCAGCAGCATGGGACAGTCGAGCACAGATACGCAGTATTTT. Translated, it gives CASSMGQSSTDTQYF. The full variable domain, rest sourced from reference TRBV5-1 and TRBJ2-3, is KAGVTQTPRYLIKTRGQQVTLSCSPISGHRSVSWYQQTPGQGLQFLFEYFSETQRNKGNFPGRFSGRQFSNSRSEMNVSTLELGDSALYLCASSMGQSSTDTQYFGPGTRLTVL.

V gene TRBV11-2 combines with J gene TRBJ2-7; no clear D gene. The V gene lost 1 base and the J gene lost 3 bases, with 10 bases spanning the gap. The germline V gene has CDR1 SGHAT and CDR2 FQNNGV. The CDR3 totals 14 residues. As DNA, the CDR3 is TGTGCCAGCAGCTTAGCACAGACGGTCTACGAGCAGTACTTC. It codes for CASSLAQTVYEQYF.

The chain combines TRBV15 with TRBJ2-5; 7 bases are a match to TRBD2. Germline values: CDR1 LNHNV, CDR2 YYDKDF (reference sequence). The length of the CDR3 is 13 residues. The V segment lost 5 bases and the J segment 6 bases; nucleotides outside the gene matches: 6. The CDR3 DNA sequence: TGTGCCACCAGCGGACTAGGGATGAAGACCCAGTACTTC. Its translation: CATSGLGMKTQYF.

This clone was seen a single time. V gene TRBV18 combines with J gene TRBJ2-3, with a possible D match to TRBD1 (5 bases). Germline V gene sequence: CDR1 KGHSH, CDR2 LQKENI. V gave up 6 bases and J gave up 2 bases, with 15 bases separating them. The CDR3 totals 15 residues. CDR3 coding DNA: TGTGCCAGCTCCCAAAGACAGACGTACACAGATACGCAGTATTTT. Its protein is CASSQRQTYTDTQYF.

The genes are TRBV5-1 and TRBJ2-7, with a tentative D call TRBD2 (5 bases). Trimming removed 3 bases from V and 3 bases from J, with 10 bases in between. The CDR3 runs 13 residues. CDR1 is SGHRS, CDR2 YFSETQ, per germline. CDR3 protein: CASSYLRDYEQYF. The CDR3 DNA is TGCGCCAGCAGCTACCTCCGGGACTACGAGCAGTACTTC.

CDR3 sequence (DNA): TGTGCCAGCAGCTTATCAGCGGGAGGCTACGAGCAGTACTTC. This translates into CASSLSAGGYEQYF. This rearrangement joins TRBV7-2 to TRBJ2-7; 9 positions match TRBD2. The germline V gene encodes CDR1 SGHTA and CDR2 FQGNSA. The CDR3 consists of 14 residues. J lost 3 bases, V lost 2 bases, and 2 bases had no gene match.

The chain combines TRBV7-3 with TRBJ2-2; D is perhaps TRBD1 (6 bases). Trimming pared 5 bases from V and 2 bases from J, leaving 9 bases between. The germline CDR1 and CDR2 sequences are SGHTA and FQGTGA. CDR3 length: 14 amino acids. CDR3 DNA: TGTGCCAGCAGCCAGGGGTCCAACACCGGGGAGCTGTTTTTT. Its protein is CASSQGSNTGELFF.

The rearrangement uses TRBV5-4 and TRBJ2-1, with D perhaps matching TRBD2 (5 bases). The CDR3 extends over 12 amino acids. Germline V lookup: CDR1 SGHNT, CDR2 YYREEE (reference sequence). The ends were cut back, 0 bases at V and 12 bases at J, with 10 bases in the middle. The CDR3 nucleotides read TGTGCCAGCAGCTTGGATTCGGGAAGGCAGTTCTTC. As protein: CASSLDSGRQFF.

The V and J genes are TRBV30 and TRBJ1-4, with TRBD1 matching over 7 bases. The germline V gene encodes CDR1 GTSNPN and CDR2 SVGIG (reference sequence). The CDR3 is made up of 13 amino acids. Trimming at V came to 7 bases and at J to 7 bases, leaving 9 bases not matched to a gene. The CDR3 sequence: CASGQVEGEKLFF. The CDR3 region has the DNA TGTGCCTCCGGACAGGTAGAGGGTGAAAAACTGTTTTTT.

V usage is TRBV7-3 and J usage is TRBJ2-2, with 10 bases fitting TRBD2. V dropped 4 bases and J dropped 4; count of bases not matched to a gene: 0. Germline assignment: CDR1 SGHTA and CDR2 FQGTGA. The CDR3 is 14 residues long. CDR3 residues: CASSWTSGTGELFF. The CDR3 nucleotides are TGTGCCAGCAGCTGGACTAGCGGCACCGGGGAGCTGTTTTTT.

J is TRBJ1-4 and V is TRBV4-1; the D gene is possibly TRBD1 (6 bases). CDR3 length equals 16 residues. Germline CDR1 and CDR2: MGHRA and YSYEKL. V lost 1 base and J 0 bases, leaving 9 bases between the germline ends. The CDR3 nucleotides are TGCGCCAGCAGCCAAGGGCAGGGGACAACTAATGAAAAACTGTTTTTT. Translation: CASSQGQGTTNEKLFF.

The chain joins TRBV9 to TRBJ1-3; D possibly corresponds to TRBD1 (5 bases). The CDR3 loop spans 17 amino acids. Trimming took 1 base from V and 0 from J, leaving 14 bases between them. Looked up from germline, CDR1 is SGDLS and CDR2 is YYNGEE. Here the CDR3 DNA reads TGTGCCAGCAGCGTATTCGACAGTCAGCACTCTGGAAACACCATATATTTT. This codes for CASSVFDSQHSGNTIYF.

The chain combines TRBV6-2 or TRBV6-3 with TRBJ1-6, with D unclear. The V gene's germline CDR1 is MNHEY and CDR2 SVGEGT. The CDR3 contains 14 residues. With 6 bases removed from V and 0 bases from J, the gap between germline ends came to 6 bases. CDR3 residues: CASSRSSYNSPLHF. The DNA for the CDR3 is TGTGCCAGCAGCAGGAGCTCCTATAATTCACCCCTCCACTTT.

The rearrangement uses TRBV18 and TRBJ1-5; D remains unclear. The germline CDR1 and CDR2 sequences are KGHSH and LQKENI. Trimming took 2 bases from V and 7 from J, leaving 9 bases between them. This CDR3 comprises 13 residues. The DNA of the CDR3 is TGTGCCAGCTCACCAGGTTTTGAGCAGCCCCAGCATTTT. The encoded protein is CASSPGFEQPQHF.

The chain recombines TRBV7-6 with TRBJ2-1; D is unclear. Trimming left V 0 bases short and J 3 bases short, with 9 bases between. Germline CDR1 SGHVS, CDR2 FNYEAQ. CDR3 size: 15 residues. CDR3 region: CASSLAVRGYNEQFF. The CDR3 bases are TGTGCCAGCAGCTTAGCCGTCCGAGGCTACAATGAGCAGTTCTTC.